This is a list of T cell receptor beta chains from one sample in a study of blood T cell repertoires in COVID-19. Generated by immunoSEQ multiplex PCR, the TCRdb table keeps only in-frame clones and is missing some. The sample consists of fewer than 350,000 clones, more than 75% of them appearing once. Source material: peripheral blood. These receptors originate from a woman aged 25 to 45 who had recovered from COVID-19. CDR3s include the opening cysteine and the closing phenylalanine or tryptophan. Fields, in order: clone size, V gene, J gene, D gene, CDR3 protein, CDR3 DNA. A D gene is named only where the DNA matches it firmly. Some rows mark clone size as missing; the rest say once, few, many or name a class of expanded clone.

size: NA
V: TRBV5-1
J: TRBJ2-4
D: NA
CDR3: CASSPGLAKNIQYF
DNA: TGCGCCAGCAGCCCCGGACTAGCCAAAAACATTCAGTACTTC

size: NA
V: TRBV10-1
J: TRBJ2-1
D: TRBD2
CDR3: CASNPQASGSNEQFF
DNA: TGCGCCAGCAATCCCCAGGCTAGCGGGAGTAATGAGCAGTTCTTC

size: NA
V: TRBV11-2
J: TRBJ2-2
D: TRBD2
CDR3: CASTWRGDGELFF
DNA: TGTGCCAGCACGTGGCGGGGGGACGGGGAGCTGTTTTTT

size: NA
V: TRBV5-4
J: TRBJ1-2
D: NA
CDR3: CASSKTTDTYGYTF
DNA: TGTGCCAGCAGCAAAACGACAGACACTTATGGCTACACCTTC

size: NA
V: TRBV27
J: TRBJ2-7
D: NA
CDR3: CASSFNTYEQYF
DNA: TGTGCCAGCAGTTTTAACACATACGAGCAGTACTTC

size: few
V: TRBV10-3
J: TRBJ2-7
D: NA
CDR3: CATRAGAYLYEQYF
DNA: TGTGCCACAAGGGCGGGGGCATACCTCTACGAGCAGTACTTC

size: NA
V: TRBV18
J: TRBJ2-7
D: TRBD1
CDR3: CASSPMDREKYF
DNA: TGTGCCAGCTCACCAATGGACAGGGAGAAGTACTTC

size: NA
V: TRBV27
J: TRBJ2-7
D: NA
CDR3: CASSLYSGQTYEQYF
DNA: TGTGCCAGCAGTTTATATTCGGGTCAGACCTACGAGCAGTACTTC

size: once
V: TRBV6-5
J: TRBJ2-7
D: NA
CDR3: CASRTTGTAEQYF
DNA: TGTGCCAGCAGGACAACAGGGACGGCCGAGCAGTACTTC

size: many
V: TRBV5-5
J: TRBJ1-1
D: TRBD1
CDR3: CASSRDRGLGEAFF
DNA: TGTGCCAGCAGCAGGGACAGGGGGCTGGGTGAAGCTTTCTTT

size: NA
V: TRBV7-2
J: TRBJ2-4
D: TRBD2
CDR3: CASSLVGGDIQYF
DNA: TGTGCCAGCAGCTTAGTGGGGGGGGACATTCAGTACTTC

size: NA
V: TRBV27
J: TRBJ2-5
D: NA
CDR3: CASSLGSRGGTQYF
DNA: TGTGCCAGCAGTTTAGGGTCGCGGGGCGGGACCCAGTACTTC

size: NA
V: TRBV5-5
J: TRBJ2-1
D: TRBD2
CDR3: CASSFSGKNNEQFF
DNA: TGTGCCAGCAGCTTCAGCGGGAAGAACAATGAGCAGTTCTTC

size: NA
V: TRBV30
J: TRBJ1-6
D: TRBD1
CDR3: CAWSVTGGSSPLHF
DNA: TGTGCCTGGAGCGTAACAGGGGGCTCGTCACCCCTCCACTTT

size: NA
V: TRBV7-3
J: TRBJ1-6
D: NA
CDR3: CASSLGQGSPLHF
DNA: TGTGCCAGCAGCTTAGGGCAGGGCTCACCCCTCCACTTT

size: NA
V: TRBV6-5
J: TRBJ1-3
D: NA
CDR3: CASSQLRNSGNTIYF
DNA: TGTGCCAGCAGCCAACTCAGGAACTCTGGAAACACCATATATTTT

size: once
V: TRBV5-1
J: TRBJ2-3
D: NA
CDR3: CASSATGAIGTDTQYF
DNA: TGCGCCAGCAGCGCCACTGGGGCGATTGGCACAGATACGCAGTATTTT

size: NA
V: TRBV19
J: TRBJ1-1
D: NA
CDR3: CASSIDGSVGALYGTEAFF
DNA: TGTGCCAGTAGTATAGATGGATCGGTGGGGGCATTATATGGGACTGAAGCTTTCTTT

size: once
V: TRBV9
J: TRBJ2-1
D: NA
CDR3: CASSVEAGPVDEQFF
DNA: TGTGCCAGCAGCGTAGAAGCAGGGCCCGTCGATGAGCAGTTCTTC

size: NA
V: TRBV3-1/TRBV3-2
J: TRBJ2-7
D: TRBD1
CDR3: CASSDRVSYEQYF
DNA: TGTGCCAGCAGCGACAGGGTCTCCTACGAGCAGTACTTC

size: NA
V: TRBV11-3
J: TRBJ2-2
D: TRBD2
CDR3: CASSFTSGGAGGELFF
DNA: TGTGCCAGCAGCTTCACTAGCGGGGGGGCTGGCGGGGAGCTGTTTTTT

size: NA
V: TRBV5-1
J: TRBJ1-4
D: TRBD1
CDR3: CASTWTGTGDEKLFF
DNA: TGCGCCAGCACCTGGACCGGGACAGGGGATGAAAAACTGTTTTTT

size: few
V: TRBV2
J: TRBJ2-7
D: TRBD2
CDR3: CASSENVWLAGDLLYF
DNA: TGTGCCAGCAGTGAAAATGTATGGCTAGCGGGGGACCTTTTGTACTTC

size: NA
V: TRBV29-1
J: TRBJ1-6
D: NA
CDR3: CSVERGNSPLHF
DNA: TGCAGCGTTGAAAGGGGAAATTCACCCCTCCACTTT

size: NA
V: TRBV7-2
J: TRBJ2-5
D: TRBD2
CDR3: CASSLGEKRGQETQYF
DNA: TGTGCCAGCAGCTTAGGGGAGAAGCGGGGCCAAGAGACCCAGTACTTC

size: few
V: TRBV4-1
J: TRBJ1-1
D: TRBD1
CDR3: CASSQTGQGGTEAFF
DNA: TGCGCCAGCAGCCAAACCGGACAGGGGGGCACTGAAGCTTTCTTT

size: NA
V: TRBV11-2
J: TRBJ2-4
D: NA
CDR3: CASSLTENIQYF
DNA: TGTGCCAGCAGCTTAACTGAAAACATTCAGTACTTC

size: NA
V: TRBV28
J: TRBJ2-7
D: TRBD2
CDR3: CASGTLAGVVDEQYF
DNA: TGTGCCAGCGGGACCTTAGCGGGAGTGGTCGACGAGCAGTACTTC

size: once
V: TRBV7-9
J: TRBJ1-4
D: NA
CDR3: CASSPGEGGNREKLFF
DNA: TGTGCCAGCAGCCCCGGTGAGGGGGGGAATAGAGAAAAACTGTTTTTT

size: few
V: TRBV7-3
J: TRBJ1-1
D: NA
CDR3: CASSITRTSGNTEAFF
DNA: TGTGCCAGCAGCATAACCCGAACAAGCGGGAACACTGAAGCTTTCTTT

size: NA
V: TRBV3-1/TRBV3-2
J: TRBJ1-6
D: NA
CDR3: CASSQSLAMGSPLHF
DNA: TGTGCCAGCAGCCAATCTCTAGCCATGGGTTCACCCCTCCACTTT

size: NA
V: TRBV6-5
J: TRBJ1-1
D: NA
CDR3: CASGFKTDLGTEAFF
DNA: TGTGCCAGCGGGTTTAAAACTGACTTGGGCACTGAAGCTTTCTTT

size: NA
V: TRBV10-3
J: TRBJ1-5
D: NA
CDR3: CAISSATGAYSNQPQHF
DNA: TGTGCCATATCCTCCGCGACAGGCGCCTATAGCAATCAGCCCCAGCATTTT

size: NA
V: TRBV19
J: TRBJ2-1
D: NA
CDR3: CASSPASGYNEQFF
DNA: TGTGCCAGTAGTCCGGCCTCGGGGTACAATGAGCAGTTCTTC

size: NA
V: TRBV11-3
J: TRBJ2-3
D: TRBD2
CDR3: CASSFEAGTTDTQYF
DNA: TGTGCCAGCAGCTTCGAAGCGGGAACCACAGATACGCAGTATTTT

size: NA
V: TRBV19
J: TRBJ2-5
D: TRBD1
CDR3: CASSGLGQPYQETQYF
DNA: TGTGCCAGTAGCGGACTGGGACAGCCGTACCAAGAGACCCAGTACTTC

size: NA
V: TRBV9
J: TRBJ2-5
D: TRBD1
CDR3: CASSLGVYRGKGKETQYF
DNA: TGTGCCAGCAGCTTGGGGGTCTACAGGGGGAAAGGCAAAGAGACCCAGTACTTC

size: few
V: TRBV4-1
J: TRBJ1-1
D: NA
CDR3: CASSLGAGDTEAFF
DNA: TGCGCCAGCAGCCTGGGGGCCGGCGACACTGAAGCTTTCTTT

size: NA
V: TRBV19
J: TRBJ2-3
D: NA
CDR3: CASSIDQVRGADTQYF
DNA: TGTGCCAGTAGTATAGACCAGGTCAGGGGTGCAGATACGCAGTATTTT

size: NA
V: TRBV2
J: TRBJ2-7
D: NA
CDR3: CASSEGRSSYEQYF
DNA: TGTGCCAGCAGTGAAGGGAGAAGCTCCTACGAGCAGTACTTC

size: NA
V: TRBV29-1
J: TRBJ1-1
D: TRBD1
CDR3: CSVIGQGATEAFF
DNA: TGCAGCGTGATCGGACAGGGAGCGACTGAAGCTTTCTTT

size: NA
V: TRBV15
J: TRBJ2-1
D: TRBD2
CDR3: CATSRAGLAGAYEQFF
DNA: TGTGCCACCAGCAGAGCGGGCCTAGCGGGAGCATATGAGCAGTTCTTC

size: once
V: TRBV5-1
J: TRBJ1-3
D: NA
CDR3: CASSSSGGVASGNTIYF
DNA: TGCGCCAGCAGCTCGTCCGGGGGGGTGGCCTCTGGAAACACCATATATTTT

size: once
V: TRBV25-1
J: TRBJ2-2
D: NA
CDR3: CASSELGELFF
DNA: TGTGCCAGCAGCGAGCTCGGGGAGCTGTTTTTT

size: NA
V: TRBV28
J: TRBJ1-1
D: NA
CDR3: CASIRTEAFF
DNA: TGTGCCAGCATCAGGACTGAAGCTTTCTTT

size: NA
V: TRBV13
J: TRBJ2-5
D: NA
CDR3: CASSRTQGETQYF
DNA: TGTGCCAGCAGCCGGACTCAGGGGGAGACCCAGTACTTC

size: NA
V: TRBV19
J: TRBJ1-2
D: NA
CDR3: CASSTEQAHYGYTF
DNA: TGTGCCAGTAGTACTGAACAGGCCCACTATGGCTACACCTTC

size: NA
V: TRBV5-1
J: TRBJ1-1
D: TRBD1
CDR3: CASSYQGAAEAFF
DNA: TGCGCCAGCAGTTACCAGGGGGCCGCTGAAGCTTTCTTT

size: once
V: TRBV6-1
J: TRBJ1-1
D: NA
CDR3: CASSDLYTEAFF
DNA: TGTGCCAGCAGTGATCTTTACACTGAAGCTTTCTTT

size: once
V: TRBV28
J: TRBJ2-3
D: TRBD1
CDR3: CASIPPGTGDTDTQYF
DNA: TGTGCCAGCATTCCTCCCGGGACAGGGGACACAGATACGCAGTATTTT

size: once
V: TRBV12-3/TRBV12-4
J: TRBJ1-2
D: NA
CDR3: CASSPGYGYTF
DNA: TGTGCCAGCAGCCCAGGATATGGCTACACCTTC

size: NA
V: TRBV12-3/TRBV12-4
J: TRBJ1-4
D: NA
CDR3: CASSSGPEKLFF
DNA: TGTGCCAGCAGTTCCGGTCCTGAAAAACTGTTTTTT

size: NA
V: TRBV19
J: TRBJ2-4
D: TRBD1
CDR3: CASSIDLSLDRVVTIQYF
DNA: TGTGCCAGTAGTATAGATCTAAGTTTGGACAGGGTCGTTACCATTCAGTACTTC

size: NA
V: TRBV7-2
J: TRBJ1-5
D: NA
CDR3: CASSLVPQERQPQHF
DNA: TGTGCCAGCAGCTTAGTTCCTCAGGAACGGCAGCCCCAGCATTTT

size: NA
V: TRBV5-5
J: TRBJ1-4
D: NA
CDR3: CASSSYEKLFF
DNA: TGTGCCAGCAGCTCCTATGAAAAACTGTTTTTT

size: few
V: TRBV5-4
J: TRBJ1-2
D: NA
CDR3: CASSLSRQGGGYTF
DNA: TGTGCCAGCAGCTTGTCGCGTCAGGGAGGTGGCTACACCTTC

size: few
V: TRBV4-1
J: TRBJ1-2
D: TRBD1
CDR3: CASSRTGEGYTF
DNA: TGCGCCAGCAGCCGAACAGGGGAGGGCTACACCTTC

size: NA
V: TRBV7-9
J: TRBJ2-7
D: NA
CDR3: CASSLLATGEQYF
DNA: TGTGCCAGCAGCTTACTGGCAACGGGCGAGCAGTACTTC